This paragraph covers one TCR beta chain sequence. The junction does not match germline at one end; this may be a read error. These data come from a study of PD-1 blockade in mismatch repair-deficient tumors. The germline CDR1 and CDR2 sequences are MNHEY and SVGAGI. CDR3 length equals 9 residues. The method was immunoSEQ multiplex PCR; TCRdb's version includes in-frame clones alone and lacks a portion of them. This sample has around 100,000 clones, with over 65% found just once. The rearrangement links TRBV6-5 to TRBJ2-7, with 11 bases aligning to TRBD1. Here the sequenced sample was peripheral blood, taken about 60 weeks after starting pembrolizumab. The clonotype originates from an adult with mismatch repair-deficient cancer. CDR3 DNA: TGTGCCCTCCTGGGACAGGGGGAGTTC. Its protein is CALLGQGEF.